The rows below give T cell receptor beta chains drawn from one sample of a study of a mutant IDH1 vaccine in newly diagnosed glioma. Method: immunoSEQ multiplex PCR; TCRdb's copy keeps in-frame clones and lacks some. Of about 33,000 clones in the sample, 70% to 90% were seen once. Their antigen targets remain unknown. The sample was PBMCs, taken from a glioma patient whose treatment included an IDH1 peptide vaccine. The receptors originated from a man between 35 and 55 years old with glioma. Both conserved end residues are part of each CDR3. The size of a clone is reported for some rows only, either as once, few or many, or as a class for expanded clones.

v_call	clone_size	j_call	cdr3_aa
TRBV30	-	TRBJ2-3	CAWRKLLRGTDTQYF
TRBV11-2	-	TRBJ1-1	CASSWGMNTEAFF
TRBV7-6	few	TRBJ2-7	CASSSAYDPSYEQYF
TRBV5-6	-	TRBJ2-3	CASSLVPGWRTDTQYF
TRBV10-2	-	TRBJ2-2	CASSTGTGTGELFF
TRBV5-1	-	TRBJ2-7	CASSLDGVGGEQYF
TRBV28	-	TRBJ2-1	CASSGGMGLAGAYEQFF
TRBV6-5	-	TRBJ2-5	CASSYGGGETQYF
TRBV28	-	TRBJ2-2	CASNILIGGMSTGELFF
TRBV19	-	TRBJ1-2	CASTPTASYGYTF
TRBV5-6	-	TRBJ1-1	CASSSGAGGAGNTEAFF
TRBV28	-	TRBJ1-1	CASSFREGYTEAFF
TRBV4-1	-	TRBJ1-5	CASSQVQTGLNQPQHF
TRBV5-1	-	TRBJ2-1	CASSLGLAGGIYNEQFF
TRBV15	few	TRBJ2-7	CATSRDIGRDIAYEQYF
TRBV4-3	-	TRBJ2-7	CASSQGYSGGVAYEQYF
TRBV27	-	TRBJ1-3	CASSPLIPQGNSGNTIYF
TRBV28	few	TRBJ2-7	CASSFGSYEQYF
TRBV6-1	-	TRBJ1-5	CASSARDRLNQPQHF
TRBV29-1	-	TRBJ2-1	CSVEKGGVLNEQFF
TRBV7-9	-	TRBJ1-5	CASSQGGDRQPQHF
TRBV2	-	TRBJ2-5	CASSEPGGWETQYF
TRBV30	-	TRBJ1-1	CAWSVLGANTEAFF
TRBV4-3	-	TRBJ2-7	CASSQDWGVVRLNEQYF
TRBV11-2	-	TRBJ2-1	CASSQASPPYYNEQFF
TRBV5-1	-	TRBJ1-2	CASSLDGGAPIAGYTF
TRBV6-5	medium-sized	TRBJ2-2	CASSYDSGTGELFF
TRBV6-1	-	TRBJ2-5	CASSDNKTIAETQYF
TRBV7-9	-	TRBJ2-7	CASRPLAGHSYEQYF
TRBV9	-	TRBJ2-3	CASSVGNYNPDTQYF
TRBV9	-	TRBJ2-6	CASSVGWGANVLTF
TRBV5-1	once	TRBJ1-1	CASSLVTFRGNTEAFF
TRBV5-1	-	TRBJ1-4	CASSHGDRPEEKLFF
TRBV4-3	-	TRBJ2-1	CASSQDPYGTSGPNEQFF
TRBV7-8	-	TRBJ2-3	CASSVANYFTDTQYF
TRBV19	-	TRBJ1-5	CASGPVPTGNQPQHF